A single sample gave rise to the 10 T cell receptor beta chains below, sequenced in a study of T cell clonotyping in hematopoietic cell transplantation. The method was immunoSEQ multiplex PCR; TCRdb's version includes in-frame clones alone and lacks a portion of them. The sample has approximately 4,200 clones, about three quarters seen once. Here the sequenced sample was peripheral blood mononuclear cells, taken 100 days after allogeneic stem cell transplant. The receptors here all came from a male patient between 45 and 59 years old who had an allogeneic stem cell transplant from an unrelated donor, so the T cells may come from the graft donor. Some clones in this sample may be carry-over from other donors' samples.

There are a few counts of this clone. The chain couples TRBV27 to TRBJ1-1; D not resolved. Trimming took 2 bases from V and 5 from J, leaving 9 bases between them. Germline V gene data show CDR1 as MNHEY and CDR2 as SMNVEV (reference sequence). The CDR3 has 13 residues. The CDR3 loop is CASSLVVDTEAFF. CDR3 nucleotides: TGTGCCAGCAGTTTAGTGGTGGATACTGAAGCTTTCTTT.

J is TRBJ2-7 and V is TRBV6-6; a possible D gene is TRBD1 (7 bases). The CDR3 length is 15 residues. Germline-derived CDR1 and CDR2 are MNHNY and SVGAGI (reference sequence). V was shortened by 6 bases and J by 5 bases, with 20 bases between the two germline ends. This CDR3 is CASSRERGRGHEQYF. For the CDR3, the DNA is TGTGCCAGCAGCCGTGAAAGGGGGCGGGGCCACGAGCAGTACTTC.

This clone was recorded a few times. The rearrangement joins TRBV5-4 to TRBJ2-4; TRBD1 might be the D (5 bases). V was pared by 5 bases and J by 7 bases, with 13 bases between. The CDR3 length is 13 residues. Germline values: CDR1 SGHNT, CDR2 YYREEE (reference sequence). The CDR3 loop is CASSPDRSNIQYF. In DNA, the CDR3 is TGTGCCAGCAGTCCCGACAGAAGCAACATTCAGTACTTC.

The J gene is TRBJ1-2, the V gene TRBV28; 7 bases are a match to TRBD1. V lost 2 bases and J lost 8; bases outside the gene matches: 17. CDR3 length: 17 amino acids. CDR1 and CDR2 (germline): MDHEN, SYDVKM. The CDR3 reads CASSLVGDPQGMRGYTF. CDR3 nucleotide sequence: TGTGCCAGCAGTTTAGTTGGAGACCCACAGGGGATGAGGGGCTACACCTTC.

The chain is built from TRBV5-1 and TRBJ1-2; D gene ambiguous. This CDR3 has 12 amino acids. The germline V gene has CDR1 SGHRS and CDR2 YFSETQ. The V end was cut by 6 bases, the J end by 7 bases, with 13 bases between. CDR3 DNA sequence: TGCGCCAGCAAAGTTACTGGTGGTGGCTACACCTTC. This gives the protein CASKVTGGGYTF.

The chain joins TRBV29-1 to TRBJ2-1, with 11 bases fitting TRBD2. V gave up 2 bases and J gave up 8 bases; unmatched junction bases: 11. Per the germline V gene, CDR1 is SQVTM and CDR2 is ANQGSEA. The length of the CDR3 is 16 residues. CDR3 DNA sequence: TGCAGCGTTGAATCCCGACTAGCGGGGTTTCAGGATGAGCAGTTCTTC. Its protein is CSVESRLAGFQDEQFF.

This clone appeared a single time. The chain combines TRBV10-3 with TRBJ1-4; 9 nucleotides match TRBD1. This CDR3 contains 16 residues. Germline V gene sequence: CDR1 ENHRY, CDR2 SYGVKD. V lost 4 bases and J lost 4; bases outside the gene matches: 7. CDR3 residues: CAISGDRALNNEKLFF. CDR3 nucleotides: TGTGCCATCAGTGGGGACAGGGCCTTGAATAATGAAAAACTGTTTTTT.

The count of this clone is one. The rearrangement uses TRBV7-9 and TRBJ2-5, with TRBD2 matching over 13 bases. V shed 5 bases, J shed 3 bases, and the junction held 3 bases outside the gene matches. In germline, CDR1 is SEHNR, CDR2 FQNEAQ (reference sequence). The CDR3 totals 15 residues. Here the CDR3 reads CASSQGLAGKETQYF. In nucleotides, the CDR3 is TGTGCCAGCAGCCAGGGACTAGCGGGAAAAGAGACCCAGTACTTC.

The chain has TRBV9 and TRBJ2-1, with D maybe TRBD2 (6 bases). Germline assignment: CDR1 SGDLS and CDR2 YYNGEE. V gave up 4 bases and J gave up 5 bases, with 16 bases separating them. This CDR3 region has 15 residues. DNA of the CDR3: TGTGCCAGCAGCTATGCGGGACTCCTTCACAATGAGCAGTTCTTC. Translation: CASSYAGLLHNEQFF.

The rearrangement uses TRBV6-5 and TRBJ2-5, with 7 bases identical to TRBD1. J gave up 1 base and V 6 bases, and 5 bases lay outside the gene matches. The CDR3 totals 14 residues. Looked up from germline, CDR1 is MNHEY and CDR2 is SVGAGI. This CDR3 is CASSKTGRQETQYF. CDR3 nucleotides: TGTGCCAGCAGCAAGACAGGGCGCCAAGAGACCCAGTACTTC.